Each of the 9 T cell receptor beta chains below was sequenced from the same sample in a study of chemoradiotherapy in HPV16-positive cancers. The repertoire was sequenced with immunoSEQ multiplex PCR; TCRdb's copy has only in-frame clones and lacks some. The sample has around 13,000 clones, about 85% seen once; the top ten hold 5.5% to 7.5%. Material: blood, obtained from a patient who underwent chemoradiotherapy. Receptors originate from a human donor with HPV-associated anogenital cancer.

This chain uses TRBV5-1 with TRBJ1-1; tentative D call: TRBD1 (5 bases). V was clipped by 3 bases and J by 1 base, with 7 bases between them. The CDR3 has 13 residues. In germline, CDR1 is SGHRS, CDR2 YFSETQ. The CDR3 is CASSSGRNTEAFF. CDR3 sequence (DNA): TGCGCCAGCAGCTCGGGACGGAACACTGAAGCTTTCTTT.

The V and J genes are TRBV5-6 and TRBJ1-3; weak D call: TRBD1 (5 bases). The germline CDR1 and CDR2 sequences are SGHDT and YYEEEE. The CDR3 runs 14 residues. Trimming removed 3 bases at V and 2 bases at J, with 9 bases between. The CDR3 loop reads CASSWGTPGNTIYF. The CDR3 DNA reads as TGTGCCAGCAGCTGGGGGACCCCTGGAAACACCATATATTTT.

The chain has TRBV27 and TRBJ1-1, with TRBD1 matching 8 bases. This CDR3 spans 14 amino acids. Germline V gives CDR1 MNHEY, CDR2 SMNVEV (reference sequence). V lost 5 bases to trimming and J lost 4 bases; unmatched junction nucleotides: 6. The CDR3 spells CASSPQGGGTEAFF. CDR3 DNA: TGTGCCAGCAGTCCACAGGGGGGAGGCACTGAAGCTTTCTTT.

The rearrangement links TRBV19 to TRBJ1-6, with D tentatively TRBD1 (6 bases). V dropped 5 bases and J dropped 7 bases, with 15 bases sitting between them. This CDR3 has 15 residues. Germline lookup yields CDR1 LNHDA and CDR2 SQIVND (reference sequence). The CDR3 DNA sequence: TGTGCCAGTAGTGCCAGGGGTTCTAGGAATTCACCCCTCCACTTT. Translated: CASSARGSRNSPLHF. Drawing the rest from reference TRBV19 and TRBJ1-6, the complete variable domain is DGGITQSPKYLFRKEGQNVTLSCEQNLNHDAMYWYRQDPGQGLRLIYYSQIVNDFQKGDIAEGYSVSREKKESFPLTVTSAQKNPTAFYLCASSARGSRNSPLHFGNGTRLTVT.

The chain has TRBV6-4 and TRBJ1-5; D is unresolved. The CDR3 runs to 14 residues. Trimming took 5 bases from V and 2 from J, leaving 10 bases between them. Germline-derived CDR1 and CDR2 are MRHNA and SNTAGT. CDR3 residues: CASSRDGGNQPQHF. Here the CDR3 DNA reads TGTGCCAGCAGTCGAGACGGAGGCAATCAGCCCCAGCATTTT.

There are a few counts of this clone. The J gene is TRBJ2-1, the V gene TRBV10-3; TRBD2 matches 8 bases. This CDR3 has 20 amino acids. Germline trimming cut 0 bases from V and 1 base from J; bases unmatched to any gene: 14. Germline V lookup: CDR1 ENHRY, CDR2 SYGVKD. CDR3 nucleotide sequence: TGTGCCATCAGTGAGTCGCTATCGCGGGGGGCTATCTATTCCTACAATGAGCAGTTCTTC. Protein product: CAISESLSRGAIYSYNEQFF.

J is TRBJ2-5 and V is TRBV27, with D perhaps TRBD1 or TRBD2 (5 bases each). The V end was cut by 1 base, the J end by 1 base, with 22 bases between. The CDR3 is 19 residues long. CDR1 and CDR2 (germline): MNHEY, SMNVEV (reference sequence). The DNA of the CDR3 is TGTGCCAGCAGTTTATATTATTGGGGTGGGACGGACGTCCAAGAGACCCAGTACTTC. Translation: CASSLYYWGGTDVQETQYF.

This chain connects TRBV19 to TRBJ1-6; the D gene is possibly TRBD1 (6 bases). V was pared by 3 bases and J by 6 bases, with 21 bases between. The length of the CDR3 is 18 residues. The germline CDR1 and CDR2 sequences are LNHDA and SQIVND (reference sequence). The CDR3 DNA reads TGTGCCAGTAGTATTGGAGGTCTTTTAAAAGGGGGTAATTCACCCCTCCACTTT. Translating it yields CASSIGGLLKGGNSPLHF.

This rearrangement joins TRBV6-5 to TRBJ1-1, with no clear D. Germline CDR1 is MNHEY and CDR2 is SVGAGI. Between the trimmed V and J ends, which lost 6 bases and 8 bases, there was a span of 10 bases. The CDR3 has 11 residues. The CDR3 spells CASRNWAEAFF. CDR3 nucleotide sequence: TGTGCCAGCAGAAATTGGGCGGAAGCTTTCTTT.